This paragraph covers one TCR beta chain sequence. The germline V and J ends were trimmed by 10 bases and 7 bases, with 20 bases remaining between them. The CDR3 is 13 residues long. CDR1 is SGHNT, CDR2 YYREEE, per germline (reference sequence). These data are taken from a study of identical twins. TCRdb reanalysed the 5' RACE reads using MiXCR and keeps one entry per CDR3 protein. There are 200,000 to 300,000 distinct CDR3 sequences in the sample; roughly 12% occur only once, and about 3.9% lies in the top ten. In addition, the sample was reused for a study of yellow fever vaccine responses in identical twins.

The J gene is TRBJ1-2, the V gene TRBV5-4, with D tentatively TRBD1 (6 bases). The sequenced material came from memory (CD45RO+) T cells sorted from blood. This sequence was found in a woman under 30 in good health. The CDR3 DNA sequence: TGTGCCGGAGGACAGCCCGAAGTAGCTGGCTACACCTTC. Translation gives CAGGQPEVAGYTF. The full variable domain, in which reference TRBV5-4 and TRBJ1-2 provide the parts outside the CDR3, is ETGVTQSPTHLIKTRGQQVTLRCSSQSGHNTVSWYQQALGQGPQFIFQYYREEENGRGNFPPRFSGLQFPNYSSELNVNALELDDSALYLCAGGQPEVAGYTFGSGTRLTVV.